Sequencing of this TCR beta chain was carried out in a study of cytomegalovirus exposure and HLA in healthy donors. CDR3 size: 14 residues. Germline CDR1 is SQVTM and CDR2 is ANQGSEA. V shed 6 bases and J shed 1 base, with 14 bases lying between them. The PCR used 60 Vbeta and 13 Jbeta primers. Generated by immunoSEQ multiplex PCR, the TCRdb table keeps only in-frame clones and is missing some. The repertoire holds approximately 87,000 clones, with 84% as singletons. This TCR was sampled from a woman aged 18-29 years in good health and CMV-seropositive. The sequencing input was PBMCs. V is TRBV29-1 and J is TRBJ2-3; perhaps TRBD2 as D (7 bases). The CDR3: CSVEKGGGTDTQYF. The DNA of the CDR3 is TGCAGCGTGGAAAAAGGGGGGGGCACAGATACGCAGTATTTT.